The 26 T cell receptor beta chains below were found in one sample sequenced in a study of T cell responses to AZD1222 COVID-19 vaccine. This table comes from immunoSEQ multiplex PCR, and its TCRdb copy is limited to in-frame clones, with some not included. This table has fewer than 200,000 clones, about 92% appearing once. Sequencing used peripheral blood, obtained 28 days after the second dose of the MenACWY control vaccine. All receptors come from an adult who received the MenACWY meningococcal vaccine as a control.

The chain carries TRBV19 and TRBJ1-3; 10 bases are a match to TRBD1. CDR3 length: 16 residues. The germline V gene encodes CDR1 LNHDA and CDR2 SQIVND (reference sequence). V shed 5 bases and J 1 base; nucleotides not matched to a gene: 5. Here the CDR3 reads CASSADRGRSGNTIYF. For the CDR3, the DNA is TGTGCCAGTAGTGCTGACAGGGGGCGGTCTGGAAACACCATATATTTT.

The gene calls are TRBV24-1 and TRBJ1-2, with D possibly being TRBD1 (5 bases). Trimming left V 4 bases short and J 2 bases short, with 16 bases between. The CDR3 length is 16 residues. CDR1 is KGHDR and CDR2 is SFDVKD in the germline V gene. The DNA of the CDR3 is TGTGCCACCAGTGACAGAAGAGGAGGGGCGAACTATGGCTACACCTTC. It codes for CATSDRRGGANYGYTF.

The chain links TRBV7-8 to TRBJ2-7, with TRBD1 matching 9 bases. This CDR3 region has 15 residues. Trimming removed 4 bases from V and 0 bases from J; junction bases left unmatched: 4. Germline V gives CDR1 SGHVS, CDR2 FQNEAQ. CDR3 bases: TGTGCCAGCAGCTGGTACAGGGGGCCCTCCTACGAGCAGTACTTC. Its protein is CASSWYRGPSYEQYF.

The genes are TRBV27 and TRBJ1-2; D is perhaps TRBD1 (6 bases). The CDR3 is made up of 15 amino acids. V was clipped by 3 bases and J by 8 bases, with 19 bases between them. Germline loops: CDR1 MNHEY, CDR2 SMNVEV (reference sequence). CDR3 nucleotide sequence: TGTGCCAGCAGTTTGTGGAGGGGGAGGGAGGACGGCTACACCTTC. Amino acid sequence: CASSLWRGREDGYTF.

The gene calls are TRBV29-1 and TRBJ1-1; D perhaps matches TRBD1 (5 bases). CDR3 length equals 14 residues. With 7 bases removed from V and 5 bases from J, the gap between germline ends came to 20 bases. Germline CDR1 reads SQVTM; CDR2 reads ANQGSEA. The CDR3 DNA is TGCAGCGCCAGAGTGAATGCGGGGGGGACTGAAGCTTTCTTT. This codes for CSARVNAGGTEAFF.

This chain connects TRBV20-1 to TRBJ2-5, with D perhaps matching TRBD1 or TRBD2 (6 bases each). Germline values: CDR1 DFQATT, CDR2 SNEGSKA (reference sequence). V was trimmed by 3 bases and J by 5 bases, leaving 13 bases between them. This CDR3 comprises 13 residues. Here the CDR3 reads CSASSGASETQYF. CDR3 nucleotide sequence: TGCAGTGCTAGTTCGGGGGCCTCGGAGACCCAGTACTTC.

This chain links TRBV10-2 with TRBJ2-7; 8 bases align to TRBD1. V was pared by 6 bases and J by 4 bases, with 5 bases of the junction left unmatched. The germline V gene has CDR1 WSHSY and CDR2 SAAADI. The CDR3 length is 13 residues. The CDR3 sequence: CASRMDRVYEQYF. In DNA, the CDR3 is TGCGCCAGCAGAATGGACAGGGTATACGAGCAGTACTTC.

The rearrangement joins TRBV6-2 or TRBV6-3 to TRBJ2-1, with a tentative D call TRBD2 (7 bases). From germline, CDR1 is MNHEY and CDR2 SVGEGT. The CDR3 is made up of 17 amino acids. V lost 5 bases to trimming and J lost 1 base, with 18 bases between them. This CDR3 is CASSPRGRDTSYNEQFF. The DNA for the CDR3 is TGTGCCAGCAGTCCGCGGGGGCGAGACACGTCCTACAATGAGCAGTTCTTC.

V gene TRBV28 combines with J gene TRBJ1-4, with D perhaps matching TRBD1 (6 bases). The V end lost 5 bases, the J end lost 1 base, and 8 bases lay between the germline ends. Germline assignment: CDR1 MDHEN and CDR2 SYDVKM. CDR3 length: 14 residues. CDR3 sequence: CASSQQGTNEKLFF. The CDR3 DNA follows: TGTGCCAGCAGTCAACAGGGAACTAATGAAAAACTGTTTTTT. Full variable domain (outside the CDR3, taken from reference TRBV28 and TRBJ1-4): DVKVTQSSRYLVKRTGEKVFLECVQDMDHENMFWYRQDPGLGLRLIYFSYDVKMKEKGDIPEGYSVSREKKERFSLILESASTNQTSMYLCASSQQGTNEKLFFGSGTQLSVL.

This clone was observed a few times. This chain joins TRBV5-1 and TRBJ2-5; tentative D call: TRBD1 (7 bases). The ends were cut back, 5 bases at V and 5 bases at J, with 13 bases in the middle. The CDR3 consists of 13 residues. Germline V CDR1 and CDR2: SGHRS, YFSETQ. CDR3 residues: CASSYPGGETQYF. The CDR3 nucleotides are TGCGCCAGCAGTTATCCAGGGGGGGAGACCCAGTACTTC.

This chain links TRBV27 with TRBJ2-7; 11 nucleotides line up with TRBD1. V shed 5 bases and J 4 bases; nucleotides not matched to a gene: 13. The germline CDR1 and CDR2 sequences are MNHEY and SMNVEV (reference sequence). CDR3 size: 17 residues. CDR3 nucleotide sequence: TGTGCCAGCAGTCCCCGAACCGGGGGACAGGGGGGTTACGAGCAGTACTTC. This gives the protein CASSPRTGGQGGYEQYF.

The V call is TRBV6-5, the J call TRBJ2-5, with D tentatively TRBD1 or TRBD2 (5 bases each). The V end lost 5 bases, the J end lost 5 bases, and 18 bases lay between the germline ends. Germline V CDR1 and CDR2: MNHEY, SVGAGI. The CDR3 covers 15 residues. The CDR3 DNA reads as TGTGCCAGCAGTCCCCGGGCCCCAGAGGGGGAGACCCAGTACTTC. Encoded protein: CASSPRAPEGETQYF.

V usage is TRBV7-9 and J usage is TRBJ2-1; 7 positions match TRBD1. This CDR3 region has 15 residues. Germline V lookup: CDR1 SEHNR, CDR2 FQNEAQ (reference sequence). Trimming cost V 3 bases and J 5 bases; bases outside gene matches: 7. DNA for the CDR3: TGTGCCAGCAGCTTTTTTCGGACAGGCAACAATGAGCAGTTCTTC. This translates into CASSFFRTGNNEQFF.

This chain joins TRBV18 and TRBJ1-2; 8 bases are a match to TRBD1. V gave up 6 bases and J gave up 6 bases; unmatched junction bases: 15. This CDR3 region has 16 residues. The germline gives CDR1 KGHSH, CDR2 LQKENI. This CDR3 is CASSERQGTFGNGYTF. The CDR3 DNA is TGTGCCAGCTCCGAGAGACAGGGGACGTTTGGGAATGGCTACACCTTC.

The gene calls are TRBV4-3 and TRBJ1-5; D unresolved. V was shortened by 2 bases and J by 0 bases, with 8 bases between the two germline ends. Germline V gives CDR1 LGHNA, CDR2 YSLEER. The CDR3 consists of 15 residues. The CDR3: CASSQHGDSNQPQHF. CDR3 sequence (DNA): TGCGCCAGCAGCCAACATGGGGATAGCAATCAGCCCCAGCATTTT.

In its sample, this clone was seen once. The chain has TRBV11-2 and TRBJ1-2; the match to TRBD1 covers 8 bases. Germline V CDR1 and CDR2: SGHAT, FQNNGV. The CDR3 loop spans 17 amino acids. The V and J ends lost 4 bases and 0 bases, in that order; junction bases with no gene match: 10. CDR3 coding DNA: TGTGCCAGCAGCTACCTCCCTCGCAGGGGGCCTAACTATGGCTACACCTTC. Its translation is CASSYLPRRGPNYGYTF.

The chain is built from TRBV27 and TRBJ1-2, with 7 nucleotides matching TRBD1. The V gene end was trimmed by 0 bases and the J gene end by 5 bases; junction bases not matched to a gene: 0. This CDR3 contains 13 residues. Per the germline V gene, CDR1 is MNHEY and CDR2 is SMNVEV (reference sequence). DNA for the CDR3: TGTGCCAGCAGTTTATCGGGACAGTATGGCTACACCTTC. Translating gives CASSLSGQYGYTF.

The sample holds a few counts of this clone. The V call is TRBV29-1, the J call TRBJ2-5; 10 bases are a match to TRBD2. This CDR3 spans 13 amino acids. The ends lost 6 bases at V and 7 bases at J; junction bases unmatched: 8. Germline V gene lookup returns CDR1 SQVTM and CDR2 ANQGSEA. CDR3 nucleotides: TGCAGCGTCCTTAGCGGGAGGACGGTGACCCAGTACTTC. It specifies CSVLSGRTVTQYF.

The chain links TRBV29-1 to TRBJ2-1; TRBD2 matches 16 bases. This CDR3 comprises 15 residues. Germline loops: CDR1 SQVTM, CDR2 ANQGSEA. The ends lost 6 bases at V and 9 bases at J; junction bases unmatched: 8. The CDR3 nucleotides read TGCAGCGTGTCCCCGGGACTAGCGGGAGGGAGTGAGCAGTTCTTC. It translates to CSVSPGLAGGSEQFF.

This sequence joins TRBV27 and TRBJ1-5, with D possibly TRBD1 on 6 matching bases. With 5 bases removed from V and 2 bases from J, the gap between germline ends came to 16 bases. CDR1 is MNHEY, CDR2 SMNVEV, per germline (reference sequence). This CDR3 region has 16 residues. Here the CDR3 DNA reads TGTGCCAGCAGTACCTACAGGGAGGGGGGCAATCAGCCCCAGCATTTT. It is translated as CASSTYREGGNQPQHF.

V usage is TRBV11-3 and J usage is TRBJ2-2; D possibly corresponds to TRBD2 (6 bases). This CDR3 comprises 17 residues. Germline CDR1 and CDR2: SGHNT and YENEEA. Trimming cost V 1 base and J 0 bases, with 12 bases left between them. DNA of the CDR3: TGTGCCAGCAGCTTAGTTGTGGGAGGAGCGAACACCGGGGAGCTGTTTTTT. Amino acid sequence: CASSLVVGGANTGELFF.

The sample holds one count of this clone. This sequence joins TRBV9 and TRBJ2-3; D is unclear. Deletions cut 3 bases from V and 2 bases from J, with 4 bases between. Germline CDR1 reads SGDLS; CDR2 reads YYNGEE. The CDR3 loop spans 12 amino acids. The CDR3 sequence: CASSATTDTQYF. The CDR3 coding sequence is TGTGCCAGCAGCGCGACCACAGATACGCAGTATTTT.

The gene calls are TRBV6-5 and TRBJ2-1; 10 nucleotides match TRBD2. The germline CDR1 and CDR2 sequences are MNHEY and SVGAGI. V gave up 10 bases and J gave up 6 bases; unmatched junction bases: 12. The CDR3 is 15 amino acids. CDR3 bases: TGTGCCACTCCAGGGGGACTAGCGAGGGGCAATGAGCAGTTCTTC. The encoded protein is CATPGGLARGNEQFF.

The chain is built from TRBV7-2 and TRBJ1-1; D might be TRBD1 (6 bases). Trimming took off 2 bases at V and 1 base at J, with 11 bases between the two ends. The germline gives CDR1 SGHTA, CDR2 FQGNSA. The CDR3 covers 15 residues. In DNA, the CDR3 is TGTGCCAGCAGCTTAAACGCAGGGGAGAACACTGAAGCTTTCTTT. The encoded protein is CASSLNAGENTEAFF. Looking up the rest from reference TRBV7-2 and TRBJ1-1 gives the full variable domain: GAGVSQSPSNKVTEKGKDVELRCDPISGHTALYWYRQSLGQGLEFLIYFQGNSAPDKSGLPSDRFSAERTGGSVSTLTIQRTQQEDSAVYLCASSLNAGENTEAFFGQGTRLTVV.

The chain recombines TRBV3-1 (or the pseudogene TRBV3-2) with TRBJ2-5; the match to TRBD1 covers 10 bases. CDR3 length: 14 residues. Germline V CDR1 and CDR2: LGHDT, YNNKEL (reference sequence). The trim removed 4 bases at V and 4 bases at J, leaving 3 bases unmatched. The CDR3 sequence: CASSRTGGGETQYF. CDR3 bases: TGTGCCAGCAGCCGGACAGGGGGAGGAGAGACCCAGTACTTC.

The CDR3 DNA sequence: TGTGCCATCCCAGCAGGAGAGTATAACACCGGGGAGCTGTTTTTT. It specifies CAIPAGEYNTGELFF. The J gene is TRBJ2-2, the V gene TRBV28; D call uncertain. CDR3 size: 15 residues. The V and J ends lost 10 bases and 2 bases respectively, with 17 bases between them. Germline CDR1 is MDHEN and CDR2 is SYDVKM.